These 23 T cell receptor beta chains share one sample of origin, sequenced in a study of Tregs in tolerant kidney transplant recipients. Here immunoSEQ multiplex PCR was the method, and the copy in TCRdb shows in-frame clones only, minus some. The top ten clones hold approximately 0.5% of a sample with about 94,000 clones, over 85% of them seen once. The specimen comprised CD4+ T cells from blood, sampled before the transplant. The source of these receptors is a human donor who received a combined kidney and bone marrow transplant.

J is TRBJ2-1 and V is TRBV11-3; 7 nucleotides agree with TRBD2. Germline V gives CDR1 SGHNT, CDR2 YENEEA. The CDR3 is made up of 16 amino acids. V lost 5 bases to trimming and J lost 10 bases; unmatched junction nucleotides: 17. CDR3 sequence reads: CASSLGVGGSFGEQFF. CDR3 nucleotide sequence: TGTGCCAGCAGCCTTGGGGTAGGCGGGAGTTTCGGGGAGCAGTTCTTC.

For the CDR3, the DNA is TGTGCCAGCAGCTTAACCGGGACAGGGGATCTGTACTTC. Its translation is CASSLTGTGDLYF. This chain connects TRBV7-3 to TRBJ2-5, with 10 positions matching TRBD1. J was trimmed by 13 bases and V by 0 bases; bases with no gene match: 5. Germline-derived CDR1 and CDR2 are SGHTA and FQGTGA. CDR3 length equals 13 residues.

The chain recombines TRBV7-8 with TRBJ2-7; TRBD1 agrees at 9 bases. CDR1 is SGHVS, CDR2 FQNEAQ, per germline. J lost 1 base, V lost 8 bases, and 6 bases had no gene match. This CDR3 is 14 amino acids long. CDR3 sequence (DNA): TGTGCCAGCGGACTTGGGACAGGGTCCTACGAGCAGTACTTC. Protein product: CASGLGTGSYEQYF. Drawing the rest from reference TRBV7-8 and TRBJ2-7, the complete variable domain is GAGVSQSPRYKVAKRGQDVALRCDPISGHVSLFWYQQALGQGPEFLTYFQNEAQLDKSGLPSDRFFAERPEGSVSTLKIQRTQQEDSAVYLCASGLGTGSYEQYFGPGTRLTVT.

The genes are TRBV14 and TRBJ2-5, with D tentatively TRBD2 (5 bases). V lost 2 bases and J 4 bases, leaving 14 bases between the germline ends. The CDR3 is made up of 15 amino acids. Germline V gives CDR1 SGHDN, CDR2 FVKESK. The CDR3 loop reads CASSQWVGVRETQYF. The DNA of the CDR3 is TGTGCCAGCAGCCAATGGGTGGGAGTTCGAGAGACCCAGTACTTC.

CDR3: CASSMALNTEAFF. As DNA, the CDR3 is TGTGCCAGTAGTATGGCCCTGAACACTGAAGCTTTCTTT. J is TRBJ1-1 and V is TRBV19; D unclear. There are 13 residues in the CDR3. The ends were cut back, 3 bases at V and 0 bases at J, with 5 bases in the middle. Germline V gene data show CDR1 as LNHDA and CDR2 as SQIVND (reference sequence).

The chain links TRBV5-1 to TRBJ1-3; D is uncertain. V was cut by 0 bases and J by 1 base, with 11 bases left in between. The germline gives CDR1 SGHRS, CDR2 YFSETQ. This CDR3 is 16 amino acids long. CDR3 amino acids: CASSLGVSQSGNTIYF. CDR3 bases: TGCGCCAGCAGCTTGGGAGTTTCTCAATCTGGAAACACCATATATTTT.

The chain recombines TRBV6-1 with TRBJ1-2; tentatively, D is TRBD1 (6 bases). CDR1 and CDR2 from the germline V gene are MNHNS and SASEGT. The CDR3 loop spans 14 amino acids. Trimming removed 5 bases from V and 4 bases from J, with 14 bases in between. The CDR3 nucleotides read TGTGCCAGCAGTCTGAACAGGGCGTCCTATGGCTACACCTTC. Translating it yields CASSLNRASYGYTF.

The CDR3 coding sequence is TGTGCCAGCAGTAGATTTAGCGGACCCTACGAGCAGTACTTC. It translates to CASSRFSGPYEQYF. The chain is built from TRBV6-6 and TRBJ2-7; D possibly corresponds to TRBD2 (6 bases). CDR1 and CDR2 from the germline V gene are MNHNY and SVGAGI (reference sequence). This CDR3 comprises 14 residues. Deletions cut 5 bases from V and 2 bases from J, with 13 bases between.

In DNA, the CDR3 is TGTGCCAGCAGTGGAGACAGGGTCAATACCTACAATGAGCAGTTCTTC. This gives the protein CASSGDRVNTYNEQFF. The V and J genes are TRBV25-1 and TRBJ2-1, with 7 positions matching TRBD1. Germline CDR1 MGHDK, CDR2 SYGVNS. With V trimmed by 4 bases and J by 2 bases, 8 bases remained unmatched. The CDR3 sequence is 16 residues long.

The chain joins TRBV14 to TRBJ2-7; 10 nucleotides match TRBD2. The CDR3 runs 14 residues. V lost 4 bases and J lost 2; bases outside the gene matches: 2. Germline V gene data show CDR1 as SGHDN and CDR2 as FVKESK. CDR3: CASSPGLAAYEQYF. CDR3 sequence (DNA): TGTGCCAGCAGCCCAGGACTAGCGGCCTACGAGCAGTACTTC. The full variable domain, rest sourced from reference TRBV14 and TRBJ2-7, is EAGVTQFPSHSVIEKGQTVTLRCDPISGHDNLYWYRRVMGKEIKFLLHFVKESKQDESGMPNNRFLAERTGGTYSTLKVQPAELEDSGVYFCASSPGLAAYEQYFGPGTRLTVT.

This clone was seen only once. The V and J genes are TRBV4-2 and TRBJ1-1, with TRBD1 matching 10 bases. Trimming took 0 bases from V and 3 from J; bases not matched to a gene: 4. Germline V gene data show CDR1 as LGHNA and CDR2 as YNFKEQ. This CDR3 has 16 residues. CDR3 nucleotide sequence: TGTGCCAGCAGCCAAGATACCGGGACAGGGGACACTGAAGCTTTCTTT. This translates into CASSQDTGTGDTEAFF.

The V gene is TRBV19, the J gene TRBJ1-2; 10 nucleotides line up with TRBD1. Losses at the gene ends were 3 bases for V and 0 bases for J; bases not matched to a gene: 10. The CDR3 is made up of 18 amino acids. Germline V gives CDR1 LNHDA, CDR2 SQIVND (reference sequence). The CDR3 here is CASSIPGTGAFSNYGYTF. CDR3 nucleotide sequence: TGTGCCAGTAGTATCCCCGGGACAGGGGCGTTTTCTAACTATGGCTACACCTTC.

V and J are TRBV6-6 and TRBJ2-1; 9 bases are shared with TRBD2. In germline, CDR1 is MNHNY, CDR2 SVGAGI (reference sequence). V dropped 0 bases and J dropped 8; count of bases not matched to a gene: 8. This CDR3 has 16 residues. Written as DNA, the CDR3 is TGTGCCAGCAGTTACTCGCGGCGGGGGGGCCGCTATGAGCAGTTCTTC. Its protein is CASSYSRRGGRYEQFF.

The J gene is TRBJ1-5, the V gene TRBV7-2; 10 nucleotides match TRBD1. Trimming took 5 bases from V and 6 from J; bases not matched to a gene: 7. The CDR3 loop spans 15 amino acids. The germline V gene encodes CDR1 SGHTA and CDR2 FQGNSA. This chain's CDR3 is CASSHRTGGGQPQHF. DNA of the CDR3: TGTGCCAGCAGCCACCGGACAGGGGGTGGTCAGCCCCAGCATTTT.

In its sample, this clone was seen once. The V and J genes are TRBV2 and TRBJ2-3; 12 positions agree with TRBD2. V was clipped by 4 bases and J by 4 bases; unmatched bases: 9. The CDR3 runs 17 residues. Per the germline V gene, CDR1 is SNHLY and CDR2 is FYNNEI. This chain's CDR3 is CASSATSGRTAPDTQYF. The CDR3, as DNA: TGTGCCAGCAGTGCTACTAGCGGGAGGACTGCCCCAGATACGCAGTATTTT.

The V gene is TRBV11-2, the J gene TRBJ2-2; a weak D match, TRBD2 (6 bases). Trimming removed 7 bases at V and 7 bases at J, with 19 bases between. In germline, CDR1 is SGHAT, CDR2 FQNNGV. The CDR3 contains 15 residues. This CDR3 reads CASTERQGGIGELFF. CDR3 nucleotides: TGTGCCAGCACCGAGAGGCAGGGAGGTATCGGGGAGCTGTTTTTT.

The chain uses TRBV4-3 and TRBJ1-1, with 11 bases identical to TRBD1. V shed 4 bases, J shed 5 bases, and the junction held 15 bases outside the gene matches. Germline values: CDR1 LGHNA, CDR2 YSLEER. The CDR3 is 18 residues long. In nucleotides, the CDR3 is TGCGCCAGCAGCCGGTACACTGGGACAGGGGGTATCAGTACTGAAGCTTTCTTT. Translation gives CASSRYTGTGGISTEAFF.

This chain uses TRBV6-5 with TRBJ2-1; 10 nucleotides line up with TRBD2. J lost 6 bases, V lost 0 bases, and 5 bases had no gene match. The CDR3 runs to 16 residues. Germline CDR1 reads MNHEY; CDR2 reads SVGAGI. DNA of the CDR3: TGTGCCAGCAGTTACTCGGCTAGCGGGGGCATCAATGAGCAGTTCTTC. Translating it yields CASSYSASGGINEQFF.

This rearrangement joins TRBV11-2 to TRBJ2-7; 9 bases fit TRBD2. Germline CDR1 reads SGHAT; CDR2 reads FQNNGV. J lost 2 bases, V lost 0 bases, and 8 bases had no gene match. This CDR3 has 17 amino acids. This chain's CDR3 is CASSLDTLAGLTYEQYF. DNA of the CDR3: TGTGCCAGCAGCTTAGATACACTAGCGGGCCTGACCTACGAGCAGTACTTC.

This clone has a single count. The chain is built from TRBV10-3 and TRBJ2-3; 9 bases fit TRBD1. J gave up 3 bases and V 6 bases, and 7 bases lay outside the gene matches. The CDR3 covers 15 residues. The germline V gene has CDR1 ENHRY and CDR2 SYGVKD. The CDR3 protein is CAIRTDRGLTDTQYF. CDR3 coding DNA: TGTGCCATCAGGACCGACAGGGGGTTGACAGATACGCAGTATTTT.

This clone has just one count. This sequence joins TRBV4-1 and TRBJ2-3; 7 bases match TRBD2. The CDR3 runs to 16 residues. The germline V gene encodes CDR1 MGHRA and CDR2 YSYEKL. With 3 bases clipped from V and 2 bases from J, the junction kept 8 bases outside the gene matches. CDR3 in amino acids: CASSQGKRGLTDTQYF. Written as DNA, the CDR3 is TGCGCCAGCAGCCAGGGGAAGCGGGGTCTCACAGATACGCAGTATTTT.

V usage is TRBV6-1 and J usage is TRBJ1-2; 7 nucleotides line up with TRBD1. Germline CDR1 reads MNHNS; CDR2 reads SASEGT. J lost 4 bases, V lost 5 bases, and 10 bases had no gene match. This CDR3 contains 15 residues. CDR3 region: CASSRTGDISYGYTF. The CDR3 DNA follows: TGTGCCAGCAGTCGGACAGGAGATATCTCCTATGGCTACACCTTC.

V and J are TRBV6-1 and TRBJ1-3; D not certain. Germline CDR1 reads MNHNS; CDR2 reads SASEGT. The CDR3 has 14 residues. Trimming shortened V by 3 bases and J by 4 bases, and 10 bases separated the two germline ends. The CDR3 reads CASSDRFAGNTIYF. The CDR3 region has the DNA TGTGCCAGCAGTGATCGGTTCGCCGGAAACACCATATATTTT.